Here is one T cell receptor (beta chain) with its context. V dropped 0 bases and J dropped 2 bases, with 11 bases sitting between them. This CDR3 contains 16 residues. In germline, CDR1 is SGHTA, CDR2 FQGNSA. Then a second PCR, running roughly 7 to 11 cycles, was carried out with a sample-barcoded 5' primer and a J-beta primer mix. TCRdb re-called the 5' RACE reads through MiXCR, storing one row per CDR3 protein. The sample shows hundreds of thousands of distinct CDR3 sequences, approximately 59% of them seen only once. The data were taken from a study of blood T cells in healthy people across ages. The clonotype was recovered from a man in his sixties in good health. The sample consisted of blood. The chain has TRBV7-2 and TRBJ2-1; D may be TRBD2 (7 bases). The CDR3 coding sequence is TGTGCCAGCAGCTTAGCACACGGGGGGCCCTACAATGAGCAGTTCTTC. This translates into CASSLAHGGPYNEQFF.